A selection of T cell receptor beta chains follows, all from one sample in a study of HIV-infected patients and healthy controls. TCRdb reprocessed the 5' RACE reads via MiXCR and lists one record per CDR3 protein. The repertoire holds roughly 18,000 distinct CDR3 sequences, roughly an eighth seen once, with around 10% in the top ten. The specimen was blood. These receptors all come from an adult in good health. The CDR3 runs from the conserved cysteine through the conserved F or W. The order of the fields is J gene, D gene, V gene, clone size, CDR3 DNA, CDR3 protein. A D gene is named only where the DNA matches it firmly. The listing skips clone size in some rows; elsewhere it reads once, few, many or a size class.

J gene: TRBJ1-1; D gene: NA; V gene: TRBV5-1; clone size: NA; CDR3 DNA: TGCGCCAGCAGCTTGATTGGAGGCGGCACTGAAGCTTTCTTT; CDR3 protein: CASSLIGGGTEAFF
J gene: TRBJ1-5; D gene: NA; V gene: TRBV7-9; clone size: medium-sized; CDR3 DNA: TGTGCCAGCAGCTTATCGGCGAATCAGCCCCAGCATTTT; CDR3 protein: CASSLSANQPQHF
J gene: TRBJ2-6; D gene: NA; V gene: TRBV6-2/TRBV6-3; clone size: NA; CDR3 DNA: TGTGCCAGCAGTTACAACTCTGGGGCCAACGTCCTGACTTTC; CDR3 protein: CASSYNSGANVLTF
J gene: TRBJ2-6; D gene: NA; V gene: TRBV6-2/TRBV6-3; clone size: many; CDR3 DNA: TGTGCCAGCAGTTCGTCCATCTCTGGGGCCAACGTCCTGACTTTC; CDR3 protein: CASSSSISGANVLTF
J gene: TRBJ2-2; D gene: NA; V gene: TRBV24-1; clone size: many; CDR3 DNA: TGTGCCACCGGGACACCGAACACCGGGGAGCTGTTTTTT; CDR3 protein: CATGTPNTGELFF
J gene: TRBJ2-2; D gene: TRBD1; V gene: TRBV24-1; clone size: NA; CDR3 DNA: TGTGCCACCGGCTCAATGATCCGGGACAGATCGAACACCGGGGAGCTGTTTTTT; CDR3 protein: CATGSMIRDRSNTGELFF
J gene: TRBJ2-7; D gene: TRBD2; V gene: TRBV6-6; clone size: medium-sized; CDR3 DNA: TGTGCCAGCAGTTTGGGACGCGGGGGGCCCTCCTACGAGCAGTACTTC; CDR3 protein: CASSLGRGGPSYEQYF
J gene: TRBJ2-3; D gene: TRBD2; V gene: TRBV4-3; clone size: many; CDR3 DNA: TGCGCCAGCAGCCAAGGAAGGGCGGGGGTTGGAGATACGCAGTATTTT; CDR3 protein: CASSQGRAGVGDTQYF
J gene: TRBJ1-4; D gene: NA; V gene: TRBV7-9; clone size: many; CDR3 DNA: TGTGCCAGCAGCTTGGGCTCAACTAATGAAAAACTGTTTTTT; CDR3 protein: CASSLGSTNEKLFF
J gene: TRBJ2-1; D gene: TRBD1; V gene: TRBV28; clone size: few; CDR3 DNA: TGTGCCAGCAGTTTTTTCTGGACAGGGAGCTCCTACAATGAGCAGTTCTTC; CDR3 protein: CASSFFWTGSSYNEQFF
J gene: TRBJ1-1; D gene: NA; V gene: TRBV27; clone size: NA; CDR3 DNA: TGTGCCAGCAGTTTCATAGGGAGGAGGAGGGCTGAAGCTTTCTTT; CDR3 protein: CASSFIGRRRAEAFF
J gene: TRBJ1-1; D gene: TRBD1; V gene: TRBV4-2; clone size: many; CDR3 DNA: TGTGCCAGCAGCTCCTTTCCCGGGACAGGGAACAGAGAAGCTTTCTTT; CDR3 protein: CASSSFPGTGNREAFF
J gene: TRBJ2-1; D gene: NA; V gene: TRBV6-2/TRBV6-3; clone size: many; CDR3 DNA: TGTGCCATCAAGGGACCTGGAAGCTCCTACAATGAGCAGTTCTTC; CDR3 protein: CAIKGPGSSYNEQFF
J gene: TRBJ2-7; D gene: NA; V gene: TRBV6-5; clone size: NA; CDR3 DNA: TGTGCCAGCAGTTTTGGTGGGGCCTACGAGCAGTACTTC; CDR3 protein: CASSFGGAYEQYF
J gene: TRBJ2-5; D gene: NA; V gene: TRBV7-2; clone size: medium-sized; CDR3 DNA: TGTGCCAGCAGCTTCTTAAGGGAGACCCAGTACTTC; CDR3 protein: CASSFLRETQYF
J gene: TRBJ1-6; D gene: NA; V gene: TRBV6-2/TRBV6-3; clone size: many; CDR3 DNA: TGTGCCAGCAGTTACTCCGAGGGAACACCCCTCCACTTT; CDR3 protein: CASSYSEGTPLHF
J gene: TRBJ1-1; D gene: NA; V gene: TRBV12-3/TRBV12-4; clone size: many; CDR3 DNA: TGTGCCAGCAGTTATATGCCCGGGGACCCTCAGGGAGCTTTCTTT; CDR3 protein: CASSYMPGDPQGAFF
J gene: TRBJ1-1; D gene: NA; V gene: TRBV10-3; clone size: many; CDR3 DNA: TGTGCCATGAGACAGGACTTGAACACTGAAGCTTTCTTT; CDR3 protein: CAMRQDLNTEAFF
J gene: TRBJ1-2; D gene: NA; V gene: TRBV7-3; clone size: many; CDR3 DNA: TGTGCCAGCAGCTTGCAGGGCGATTATGGCTACACCTTC; CDR3 protein: CASSLQGDYGYTF
J gene: TRBJ1-6; D gene: NA; V gene: TRBV7-6; clone size: many; CDR3 DNA: TGTGCCAGCAGCCCCGGGGGAATCCGAAATTCACCCCTCCACTTT; CDR3 protein: CASSPGGIRNSPLHF
J gene: TRBJ1-3; D gene: NA; V gene: TRBV5-4; clone size: once; CDR3 DNA: TGTGCCAGCAGCCCGCGGCAGGGTTCTGGAAACACCATATATTTT; CDR3 protein: CASSPRQGSGNTIYF
J gene: TRBJ2-3; D gene: TRBD2; V gene: TRBV28; clone size: few; CDR3 DNA: TGTGCCAGCAGTCCGACTAGCGGGGGTACAGATACGCAGTATTTT; CDR3 protein: CASSPTSGGTDTQYF
J gene: TRBJ2-3; D gene: TRBD2; V gene: TRBV7-8; clone size: few; CDR3 DNA: TGTGCCAGCAGCTTAGCGGGGGTCCGGGGGGGTGGTGCAGATACGCAGTATTTT; CDR3 protein: CASSLAGVRGGGADTQYF